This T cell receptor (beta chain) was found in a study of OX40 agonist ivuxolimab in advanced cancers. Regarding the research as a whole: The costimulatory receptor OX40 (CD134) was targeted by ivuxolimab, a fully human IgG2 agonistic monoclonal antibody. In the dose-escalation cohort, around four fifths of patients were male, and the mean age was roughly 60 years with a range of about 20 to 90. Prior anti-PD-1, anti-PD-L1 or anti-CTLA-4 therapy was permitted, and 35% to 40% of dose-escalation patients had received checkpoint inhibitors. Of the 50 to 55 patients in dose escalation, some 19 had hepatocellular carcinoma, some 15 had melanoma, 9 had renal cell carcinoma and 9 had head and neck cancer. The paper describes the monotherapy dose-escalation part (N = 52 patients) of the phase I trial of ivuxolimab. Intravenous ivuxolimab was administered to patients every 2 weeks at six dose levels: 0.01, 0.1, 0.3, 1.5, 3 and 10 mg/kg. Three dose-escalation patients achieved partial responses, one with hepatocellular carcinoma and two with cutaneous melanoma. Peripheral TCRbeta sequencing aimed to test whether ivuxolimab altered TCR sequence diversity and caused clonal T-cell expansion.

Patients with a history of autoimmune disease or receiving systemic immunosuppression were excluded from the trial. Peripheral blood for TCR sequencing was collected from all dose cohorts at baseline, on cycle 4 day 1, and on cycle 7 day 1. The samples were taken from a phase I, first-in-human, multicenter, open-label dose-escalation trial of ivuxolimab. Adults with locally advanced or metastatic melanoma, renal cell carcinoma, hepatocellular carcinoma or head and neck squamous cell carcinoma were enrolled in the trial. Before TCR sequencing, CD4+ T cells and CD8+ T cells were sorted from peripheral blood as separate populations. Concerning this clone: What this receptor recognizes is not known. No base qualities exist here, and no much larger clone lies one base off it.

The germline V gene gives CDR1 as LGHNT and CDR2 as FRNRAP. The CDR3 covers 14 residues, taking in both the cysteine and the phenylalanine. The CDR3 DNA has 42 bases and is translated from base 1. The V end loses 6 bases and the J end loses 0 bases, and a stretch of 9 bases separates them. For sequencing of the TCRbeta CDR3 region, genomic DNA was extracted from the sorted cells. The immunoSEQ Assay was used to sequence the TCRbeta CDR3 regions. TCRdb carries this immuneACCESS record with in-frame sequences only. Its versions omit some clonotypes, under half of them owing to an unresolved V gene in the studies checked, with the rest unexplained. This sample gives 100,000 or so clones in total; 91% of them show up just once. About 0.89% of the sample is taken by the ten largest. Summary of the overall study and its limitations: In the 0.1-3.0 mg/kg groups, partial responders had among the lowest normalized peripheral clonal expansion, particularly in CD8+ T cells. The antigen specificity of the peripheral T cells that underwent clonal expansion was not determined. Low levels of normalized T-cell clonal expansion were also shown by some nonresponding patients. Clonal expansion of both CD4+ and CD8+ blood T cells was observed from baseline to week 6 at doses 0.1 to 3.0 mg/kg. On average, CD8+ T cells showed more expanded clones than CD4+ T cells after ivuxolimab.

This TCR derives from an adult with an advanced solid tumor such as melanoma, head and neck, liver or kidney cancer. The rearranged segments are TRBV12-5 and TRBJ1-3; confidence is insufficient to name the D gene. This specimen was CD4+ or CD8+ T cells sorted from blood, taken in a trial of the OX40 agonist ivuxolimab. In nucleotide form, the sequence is TGTGCTAGTGGACTGGGCACCTCTGGAAACACCATATATTTT. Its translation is CASGLGTSGNTIYF.